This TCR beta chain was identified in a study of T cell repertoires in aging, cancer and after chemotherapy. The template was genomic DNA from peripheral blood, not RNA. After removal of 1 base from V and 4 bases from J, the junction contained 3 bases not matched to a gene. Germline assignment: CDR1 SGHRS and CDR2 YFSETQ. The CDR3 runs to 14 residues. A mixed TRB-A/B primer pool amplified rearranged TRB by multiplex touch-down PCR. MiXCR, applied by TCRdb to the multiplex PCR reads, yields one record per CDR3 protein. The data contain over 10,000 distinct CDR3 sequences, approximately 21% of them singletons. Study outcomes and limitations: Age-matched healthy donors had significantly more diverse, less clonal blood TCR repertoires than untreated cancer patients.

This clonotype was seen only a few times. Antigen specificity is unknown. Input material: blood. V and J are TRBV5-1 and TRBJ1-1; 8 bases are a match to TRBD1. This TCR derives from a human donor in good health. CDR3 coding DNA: TGCGCCAGCAGCTTGAACAGGGGGGGCACTGAAGCTTTCTTT. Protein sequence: CASSLNRGGTEAFF.